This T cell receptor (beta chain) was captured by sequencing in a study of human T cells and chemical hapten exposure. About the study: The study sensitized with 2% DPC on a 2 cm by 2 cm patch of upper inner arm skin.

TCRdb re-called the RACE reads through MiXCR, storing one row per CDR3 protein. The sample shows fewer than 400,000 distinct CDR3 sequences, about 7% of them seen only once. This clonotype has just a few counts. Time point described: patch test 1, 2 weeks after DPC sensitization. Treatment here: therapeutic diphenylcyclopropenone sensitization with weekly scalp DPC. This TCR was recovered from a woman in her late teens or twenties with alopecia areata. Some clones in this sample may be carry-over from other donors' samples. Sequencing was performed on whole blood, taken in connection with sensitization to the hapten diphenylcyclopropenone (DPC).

The DNA for the CDR3 is TGTGCCAGCAGGGGTGCCGGGACGGTCAATAATTCACCCCTCCACTTT. This translates into CASRGAGTVNNSPLHF. This chain joins TRBV5-5 and TRBJ1-6; a possible D gene is TRBD1 (5 bases). Trimming cost V 5 bases and J 5 bases, with 17 bases left between them. The CDR3 is made up of 16 amino acids. Germline V CDR1 and CDR2: SGHKS, YYEKEE (reference sequence).